This T cell receptor (beta chain) came from a study of memory CD4+ T cells and cytomegalovirus serostatus (dated by TCRdb to the late 2010s). With respect to the entire study: A total of about 33 healthy Belgian adults, of whom 9 were CMV seropositive and approximately 25 were CMV seronegative, were included in the cohort. To replicate a published TCR-based CMV serostatus classifier, the researchers sequenced the CD4+ memory TCRbeta repertoires of a Belgian cohort whose cytomegalovirus serostatus was known.

Taken from cysteine to phenylalanine, the CDR3 has 15 residues. Only the CDR3 region is kept as DNA, spanning 45 bases read in frame from base 1. The germline V and J ends show losses of 4 bases and 5 bases respectively, and no gene match explains 10 bases of the junction. CDR1 is given as LNHDA and CDR2 as SQIVND, both from the germline V gene (reference sequence). Genomic DNA was extracted from sorted cells with the Quick-DNA Microprep Kit. Amplification of TCRbeta DNA was done with the immunoSEQ hsTCRbeta kit, following the protocol from the manufacturer. TCRbeta libraries were sequenced on an Illumina MiSeq instrument. The paper's data handling went like this. Removing out-of-frame sequences left roughly 2.4 million distinct TCRbeta sequences, an average of roughly 63,000 per individual. Two values were used to score each individual: the count of 150 to 200 previously reported CMV-associated TCRbeta sequences and the total count of productive distinct TCRbeta sequences. A beta-binomial model was reimplemented in Python, and scikit-learn random forests with default parameters were trained on data from the US cohort. On the Belgian cohort, classifier performance was reported as the median AUC, along with percentile confidence intervals, across 10,000 bootstrap iterations. TCRdb's version of the immuneACCESS table is confined to in-frame rearrangements and falls short of the full clone set. An unresolved V gene accounts for under half of the shortfall where checked; the remainder is of unknown origin. From that table come the V and J calls and clone size; the DNA was used to work out D and trimming. The sample data list about 50,000 clones, and about 73% of these were observed just once. The ten largest clones represent 0.5% to 0.7% of the sample.

Overall study outcomes, separate from this receptor: Unlike the original study, which covered naive and memory CD4+ and CD8+ populations, the Belgian study sequenced only CD4+CD45RO+ memory cells. For predicting CMV serostatus, the median bootstrapped AUC was approximately 0.95 using the original framework and roughly 0.91 using a US-trained random forest. The results were interpreted as suggesting that the CMV-associated TCR signature is largely present in the CD4+ memory repertoire. Of 170 or so previously reported CMV-associated TCRbeta sequences, approximately 70 appeared in the CD4+ memory repertoires, each in one to five individuals. The original-framework classifier achieved a median bootstrapped AUC of around 0.95 with a 95% CI of 0.76-1.00 on the Belgian cohort.

A FACSAria II was used to sort memory CD4+ T cells, defined as single viable CD3+CD4+CD8-CD45RO+ cells. To determine CMV serostatus, a Roche Elecsys assay was used that detects serum IgG against CMV pp150, pp28, p38 and p52. After the samples were thawed, total CD4+ T cells were enriched through positive selection using CD4 magnetic microbeads. The samples came from a separate study whose specific focus was interrogating the CD4+ T cell memory repertoire. Peripheral blood mononuclear cells were isolated and cryopreserved following standard operating procedures; serum was stored at -80 °C. CD3-PerCP (BW264/56), CD4-APC (RPA-T4), CD45RO-PE (UCHT1) and CD8-Pacific Orange (3B5) antibodies were used for staining, and non-viable cells were excluded with Sytox blue. For this clone: Its antigen specificity is not known. The record has no base qualities; no much larger clone is one base away.

Material for sequencing was memory CD4+ T cells from blood. This receptor was taken from an adult in good health and CMV-seronegative. This chain is built from TRBV19 and TRBJ2-5, and 7 bases in between align with TRBD1. The nucleotide sequence reads as follows: TGTGCCAGTAGTAAAACAAAACAGGGGTGGGAGACCCAGTACTTC. Its translation is CASSKTKQGWETQYF.